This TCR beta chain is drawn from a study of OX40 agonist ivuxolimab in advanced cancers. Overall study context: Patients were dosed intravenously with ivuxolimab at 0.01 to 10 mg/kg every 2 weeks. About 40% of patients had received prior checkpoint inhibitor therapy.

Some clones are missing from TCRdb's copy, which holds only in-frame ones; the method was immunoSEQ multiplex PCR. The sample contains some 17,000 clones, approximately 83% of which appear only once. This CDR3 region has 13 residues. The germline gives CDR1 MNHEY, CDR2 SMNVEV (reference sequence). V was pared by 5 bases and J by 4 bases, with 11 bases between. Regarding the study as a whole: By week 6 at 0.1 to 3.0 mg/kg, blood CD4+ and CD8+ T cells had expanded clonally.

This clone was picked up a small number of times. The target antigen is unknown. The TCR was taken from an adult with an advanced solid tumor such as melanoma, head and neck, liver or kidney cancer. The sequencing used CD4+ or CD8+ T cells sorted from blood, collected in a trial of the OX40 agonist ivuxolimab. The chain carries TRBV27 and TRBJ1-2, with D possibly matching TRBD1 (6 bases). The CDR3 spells CASSAHRAYGYTF. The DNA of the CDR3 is TGTGCCAGCAGTGCCCACAGGGCCTATGGCTACACCTTC.